This TCR beta chain emerged from a study of cytomegalovirus exposure and HLA in healthy donors. Findings and caveats of the study: It was reported that TCR beta sequences correctly inferred the HLA-A and HLA-B alleles for most subjects. In a later analysis, across HLA loci, associated TCR counts were highest for DRB1, lowest for HLA-C. Being indistinguishable, some V segments were excluded, TRBV6-2 and TRBV6-3 among them. In a later analysis, about 17,000 TCR beta sequences were associated with HLA alleles at 0.05 false discovery rate.

The CDR3 is 16 amino acids. Germline V CDR1 and CDR2: SGHDT, YYEEEE. Trimming removed 4 bases from V and 0 bases from J, with 17 bases in between. Primers included in the PCR were 60 Vbeta and 13 Jbeta primers. TCRdb's table, derived via immunoSEQ multiplex PCR, lists solely in-frame clones and lacks some. The data contain about 110,000 clones, around 85% of them singletons. This clone was counted only a few times. What it binds is not known. The TCR originated in a man aged 40-55 years in good health and CMV-seronegative. This rearrangement joins TRBV5-6 to TRBJ2-7; D unclear. Input material: PBMCs. For the CDR3, the DNA is TGTGCCAGCAGCCGCCGGAGTGCCCAGCTCTCCTACGAGCAGTACTTC. Its protein is CASSRRSAQLSYEQYF.